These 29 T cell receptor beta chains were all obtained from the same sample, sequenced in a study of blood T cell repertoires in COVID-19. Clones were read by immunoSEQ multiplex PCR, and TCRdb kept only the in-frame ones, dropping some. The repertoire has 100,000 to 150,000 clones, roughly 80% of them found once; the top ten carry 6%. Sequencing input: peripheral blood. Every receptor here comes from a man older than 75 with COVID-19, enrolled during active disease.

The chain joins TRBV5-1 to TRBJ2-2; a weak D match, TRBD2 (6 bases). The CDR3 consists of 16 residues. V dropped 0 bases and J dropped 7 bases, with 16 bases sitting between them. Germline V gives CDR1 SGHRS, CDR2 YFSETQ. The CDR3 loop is CASSLAVWGGDGELFF. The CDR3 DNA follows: TGCGCCAGCAGCTTGGCCGTATGGGGCGGGGACGGGGAGCTGTTTTTT.

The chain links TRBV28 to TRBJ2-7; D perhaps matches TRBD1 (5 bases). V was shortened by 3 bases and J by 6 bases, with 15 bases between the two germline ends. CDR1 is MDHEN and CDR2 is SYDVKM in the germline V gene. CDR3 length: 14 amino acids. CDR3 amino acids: CASSFVGQEFEQYF. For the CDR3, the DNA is TGTGCCAGCAGTTTTGTGGGGCAGGAGTTCGAGCAGTACTTC. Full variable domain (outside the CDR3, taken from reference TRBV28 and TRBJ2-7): DVKVTQSSRYLVKRTGEKVFLECVQDMDHENMFWYRQDPGLGLRLIYFSYDVKMKEKGDIPEGYSVSREKKERFSLILESASTNQTSMYLCASSFVGQEFEQYFGPGTRLTVT.

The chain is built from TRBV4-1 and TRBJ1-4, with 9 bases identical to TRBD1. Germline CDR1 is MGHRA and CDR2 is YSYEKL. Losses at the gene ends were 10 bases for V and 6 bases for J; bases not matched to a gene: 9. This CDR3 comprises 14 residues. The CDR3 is CANRAGTGYEKLFF. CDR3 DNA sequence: TGCGCCAACAGAGCCGGGACAGGGTATGAAAAACTGTTTTTT.

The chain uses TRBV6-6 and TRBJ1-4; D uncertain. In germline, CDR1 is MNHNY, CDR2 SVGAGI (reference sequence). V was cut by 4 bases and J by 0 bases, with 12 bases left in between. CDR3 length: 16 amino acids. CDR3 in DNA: TGTGCCAGCAGTTCCGGACTTTTCTCAACTAATGAAAAACTGTTTTTT. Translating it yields CASSSGLFSTNEKLFF.

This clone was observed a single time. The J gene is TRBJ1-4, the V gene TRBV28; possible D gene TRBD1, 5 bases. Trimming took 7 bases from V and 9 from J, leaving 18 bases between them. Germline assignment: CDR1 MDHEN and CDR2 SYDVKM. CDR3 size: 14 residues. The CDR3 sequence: CASNLGGRGQKLFF. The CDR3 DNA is TGTGCCAGCAACTTGGGGGGTAGGGGACAAAAACTGTTTTTT.

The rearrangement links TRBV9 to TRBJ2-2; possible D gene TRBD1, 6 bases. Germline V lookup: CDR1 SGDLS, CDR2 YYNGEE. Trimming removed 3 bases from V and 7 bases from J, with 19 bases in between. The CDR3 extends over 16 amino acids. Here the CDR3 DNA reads TGTGCCAGCAGCGAACCGGGACACCCGTTGGGCGGGGAGCTGTTTTTT. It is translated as CASSEPGHPLGGELFF. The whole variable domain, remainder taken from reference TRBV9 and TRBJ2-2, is DSGVTQTPKHLITATGQRVTLRCSPRSGDLSVYWYQQSLDQGLQFLIQYYNGEERAKGNILERFSAQQFPDLHSELNLSSLELGDSALYFCASSEPGHPLGGELFFGEGSRLTVL.

CDR3 DNA: TGTGCCAGCAGTCTAACTTGGACAGCCCGTCGTCTGTTTTTT. The encoded protein is CASSLTWTARRLFF. The V gene is TRBV27, the J gene TRBJ1-4; weak D call: TRBD1 (6 bases). The CDR3 length is 14 residues. Per the germline V gene, CDR1 is MNHEY and CDR2 is SMNVEV (reference sequence). Between the trimmed V and J ends, which lost 5 bases and 14 bases, there was a span of 21 bases.

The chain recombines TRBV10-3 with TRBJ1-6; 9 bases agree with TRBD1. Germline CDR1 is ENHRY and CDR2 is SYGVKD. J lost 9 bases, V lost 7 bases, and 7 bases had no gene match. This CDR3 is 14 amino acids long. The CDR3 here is CAITNDRGGSPLHF. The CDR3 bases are TGTGCCATCACCAACGACAGGGGGGGTTCACCCCTCCACTTT.

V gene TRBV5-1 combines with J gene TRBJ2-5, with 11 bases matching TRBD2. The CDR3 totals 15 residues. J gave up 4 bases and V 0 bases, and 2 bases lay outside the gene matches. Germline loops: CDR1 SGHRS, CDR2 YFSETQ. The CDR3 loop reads CASSLGLAGLETQYF. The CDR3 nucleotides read TGCGCCAGCAGCTTGGGACTAGCGGGACTAGAGACCCAGTACTTC. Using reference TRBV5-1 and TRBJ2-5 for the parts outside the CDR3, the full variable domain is KAGVTQTPRYLIKTRGQQVTLSCSPISGHRSVSWYQQTPGQGLQFLFEYFSETQRNKGNFPGRFSGRQFSNSRSEMNVSTLELGDSALYLCASSLGLAGLETQYFGPGTRLLVL.

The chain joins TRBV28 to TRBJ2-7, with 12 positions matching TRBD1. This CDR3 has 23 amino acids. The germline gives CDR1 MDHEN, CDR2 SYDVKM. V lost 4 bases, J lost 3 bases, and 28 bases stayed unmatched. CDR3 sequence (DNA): TGTGCCAGCAGTTCCCCCGGGACAGGGGGCGGCTTAGATCTACTAACGGGAAGCTACGAGCAGTACTTC. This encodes CASSSPGTGGGLDLLTGSYEQYF. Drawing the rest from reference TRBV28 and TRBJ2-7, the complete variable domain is DVKVTQSSRYLVKRTGEKVFLECVQDMDHENMFWYRQDPGLGLRLIYFSYDVKMKEKGDIPEGYSVSREKKERFSLILESASTNQTSMYLCASSSPGTGGGLDLLTGSYEQYFGPGTRLTVT.

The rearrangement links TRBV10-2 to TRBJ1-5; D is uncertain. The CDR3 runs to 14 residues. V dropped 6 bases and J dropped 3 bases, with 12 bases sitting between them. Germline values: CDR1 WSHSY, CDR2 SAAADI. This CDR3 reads CASREPGTNQPQHF. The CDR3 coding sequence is TGCGCCAGCAGGGAACCGGGAACCAATCAGCCCCAGCATTTT.

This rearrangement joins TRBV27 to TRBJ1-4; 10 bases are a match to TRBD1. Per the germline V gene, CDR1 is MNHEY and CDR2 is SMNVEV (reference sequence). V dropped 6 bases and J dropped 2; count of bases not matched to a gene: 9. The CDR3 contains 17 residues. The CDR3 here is CASSYRDRGGTNEKLFF. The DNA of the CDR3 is TGTGCCAGCAGCTACCGGGACAGGGGAGGCACTAATGAAAAACTGTTTTTT.

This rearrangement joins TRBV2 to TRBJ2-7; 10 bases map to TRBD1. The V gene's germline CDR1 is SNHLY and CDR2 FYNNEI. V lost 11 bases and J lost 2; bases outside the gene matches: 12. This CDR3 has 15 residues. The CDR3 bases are TGTGCCGGACTATCTCGAGGGACAGGGGCCTACGAGCAGTACTTC. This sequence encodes CAGLSRGTGAYEQYF.

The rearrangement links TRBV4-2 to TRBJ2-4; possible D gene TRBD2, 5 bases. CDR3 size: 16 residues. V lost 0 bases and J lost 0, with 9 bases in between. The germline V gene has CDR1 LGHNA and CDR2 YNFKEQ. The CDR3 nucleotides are TGTGCCAGCAGCCAAGATTCGGCGGGAGCCAAAAACATTCAGTACTTC. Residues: CASSQDSAGAKNIQYF.

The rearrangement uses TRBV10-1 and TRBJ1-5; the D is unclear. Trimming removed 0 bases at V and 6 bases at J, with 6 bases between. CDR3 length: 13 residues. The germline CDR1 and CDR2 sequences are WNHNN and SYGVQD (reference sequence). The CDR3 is CASSESRLQPQHF. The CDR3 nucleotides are TGCGCCAGCAGTGAGTCTAGACTTCAGCCCCAGCATTTT.

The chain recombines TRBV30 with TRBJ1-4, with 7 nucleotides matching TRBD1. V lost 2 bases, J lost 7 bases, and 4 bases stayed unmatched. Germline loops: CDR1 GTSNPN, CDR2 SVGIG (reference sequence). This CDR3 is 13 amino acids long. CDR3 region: CAWSFQGGEKLFF. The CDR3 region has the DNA TGTGCCTGGAGTTTCCAGGGGGGTGAAAAACTGTTTTTT.

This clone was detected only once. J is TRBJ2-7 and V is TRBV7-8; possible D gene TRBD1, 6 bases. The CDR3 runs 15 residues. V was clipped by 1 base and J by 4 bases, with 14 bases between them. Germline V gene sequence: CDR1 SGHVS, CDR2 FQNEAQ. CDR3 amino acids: CASSLVQGSGYEQYF. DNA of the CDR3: TGTGCCAGCAGCTTAGTTCAGGGGTCCGGTTACGAGCAGTACTTC.

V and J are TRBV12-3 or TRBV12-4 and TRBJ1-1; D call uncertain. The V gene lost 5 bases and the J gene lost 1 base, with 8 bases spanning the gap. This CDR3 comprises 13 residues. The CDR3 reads CASSKSENTEAFF. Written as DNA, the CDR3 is TGTGCCAGCAGTAAGAGCGAGAACACTGAAGCTTTCTTT.

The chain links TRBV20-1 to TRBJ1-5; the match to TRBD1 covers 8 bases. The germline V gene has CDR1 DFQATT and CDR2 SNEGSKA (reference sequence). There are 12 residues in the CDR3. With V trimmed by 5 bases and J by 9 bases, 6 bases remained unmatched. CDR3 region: CSAGDRGRPQHF. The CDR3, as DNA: TGCAGTGCTGGTGACAGGGGTCGGCCCCAGCATTTT.

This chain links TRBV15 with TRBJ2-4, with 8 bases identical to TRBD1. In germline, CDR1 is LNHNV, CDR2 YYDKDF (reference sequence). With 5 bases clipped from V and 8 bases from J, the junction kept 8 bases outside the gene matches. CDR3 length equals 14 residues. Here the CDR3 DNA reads TGTGCCACCAGCTTGACAGGGGTCACGGACATTCAGTACTTC. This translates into CATSLTGVTDIQYF.

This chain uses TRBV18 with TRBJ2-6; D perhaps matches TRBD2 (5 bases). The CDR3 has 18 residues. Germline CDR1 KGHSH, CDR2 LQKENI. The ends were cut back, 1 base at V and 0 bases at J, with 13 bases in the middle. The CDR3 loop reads CASSPQPYTSSGANVLTF. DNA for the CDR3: TGTGCCAGCTCACCACAGCCCTATACTAGCTCTGGGGCCAACGTCCTGACTTTC. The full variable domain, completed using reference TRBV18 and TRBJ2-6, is NAGVMQNPRHLVRRRGQEARLRCSPMKGHSHVYWYRQLPEEGLKFMVYLQKENIIDESGMPKERFSAEFPKEGPSILRIQQVVRGDSAAYFCASSPQPYTSSGANVLTFGAGSRLTVL.

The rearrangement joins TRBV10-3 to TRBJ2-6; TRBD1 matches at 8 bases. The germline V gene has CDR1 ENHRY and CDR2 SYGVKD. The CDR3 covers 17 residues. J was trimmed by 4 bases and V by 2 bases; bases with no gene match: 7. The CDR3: CAISEEQGAGGANVLTF. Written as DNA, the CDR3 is TGTGCCATCAGTGAGGAGCAGGGGGCAGGCGGGGCCAACGTCCTGACTTTC.

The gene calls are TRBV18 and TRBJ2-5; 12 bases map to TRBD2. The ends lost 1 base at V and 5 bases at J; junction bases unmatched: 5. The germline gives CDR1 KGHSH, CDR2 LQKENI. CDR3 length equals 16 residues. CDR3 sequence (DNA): TGTGCCAGCTCACCACTAACACTAGCGGGAGGTGAGACCCAGTACTTC. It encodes CASSPLTLAGGETQYF.

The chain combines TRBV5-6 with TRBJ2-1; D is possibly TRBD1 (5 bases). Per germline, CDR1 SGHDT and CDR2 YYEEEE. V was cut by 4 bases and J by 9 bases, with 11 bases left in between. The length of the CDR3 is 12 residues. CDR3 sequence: CASSPQGTEQFF. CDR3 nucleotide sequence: TGTGCCAGCAGCCCTCAGGGTACTGAGCAGTTCTTC.

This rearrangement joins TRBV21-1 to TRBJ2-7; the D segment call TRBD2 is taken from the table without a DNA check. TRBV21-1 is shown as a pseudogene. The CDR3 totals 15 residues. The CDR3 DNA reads TGTGCCAGCAGCAAAGCAGGCGGGAGCGGCTACGAGCAGTACTTC. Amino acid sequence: CASSKAGGSGYEQYF.

This CDR3 is CASSLTGMAYGYTF. DNA of the CDR3: TGTGCCAGCAGCTTAACAGGGATGGCCTATGGCTACACCTTC. The genes are TRBV7-9 and TRBJ1-2, with a tentative D call TRBD1 (6 bases). This CDR3 spans 14 amino acids. The V gene's germline CDR1 is SEHNR and CDR2 FQNEAQ (reference sequence). Trimming took 2 bases from V and 4 from J, leaving 11 bases between them.

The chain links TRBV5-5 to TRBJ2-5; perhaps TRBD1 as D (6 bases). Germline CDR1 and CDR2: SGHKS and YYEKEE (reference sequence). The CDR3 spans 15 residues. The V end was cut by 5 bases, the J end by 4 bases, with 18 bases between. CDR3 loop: CASSRRGDFAETQYF. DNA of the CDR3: TGTGCCAGCAGTCGCAGGGGAGACTTCGCAGAGACCCAGTACTTC.

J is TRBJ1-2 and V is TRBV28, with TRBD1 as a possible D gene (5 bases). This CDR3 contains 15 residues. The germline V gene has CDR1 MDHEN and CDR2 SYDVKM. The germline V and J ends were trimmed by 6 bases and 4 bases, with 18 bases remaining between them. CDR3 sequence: CASSLSRAFGYGYTF. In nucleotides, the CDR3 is TGTGCCAGCAGCCTCTCCAGGGCATTCGGCTATGGCTACACCTTC.

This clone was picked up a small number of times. The CDR3 region is CASSFLDSQPQHF. DNA of the CDR3: TGTGCCAGCAGCTTTCTCGATAGTCAGCCCCAGCATTTT. This chain joins TRBV7-9 and TRBJ1-5; D unclear. This CDR3 contains 13 residues. Per the germline V gene, CDR1 is SEHNR and CDR2 is FQNEAQ (reference sequence). V was shortened by 3 bases and J by 6 bases, with 9 bases between the two germline ends.